The 5 T cell receptor beta chains in this list originate from one sample, sequenced in a study of CD8 T cells in Susac syndrome. RNA totalling about 0.45 to 1 ug underwent reverse transcription with random hexamers. TCRdb processed the immunoSEQ multiplex PCR reads anew with MiXCR; each CDR3 protein has one entry. The sample consists of roughly 89,000 distinct CDR3 sequences, approximately 96% of them appearing once. Source material: CD8+ T cells from PBMCs. Receptors were obtained from a human donor with Susac syndrome.

V gene TRBV6-2 or TRBV6-3 combines with J gene TRBJ1-5; D not certain. V dropped 2 bases and J dropped 0 bases, with 11 bases sitting between them. Germline CDR1 is MNHEY and CDR2 is SVGEGT. The CDR3 totals 16 residues. The DNA of the CDR3 is TGTGCCAGCAGTTACGACGGGGAATATAGCAATCAGCCCCAGCATTTT. Protein: CASSYDGEYSNQPQHF.

J is TRBJ1-2 and V is TRBV2; perhaps TRBD1 as D (6 bases). The germline gives CDR1 SNHLY, CDR2 FYNNEI. V was trimmed by 3 bases and J by 1 base, leaving 9 bases between them. The CDR3 contains 14 residues. The CDR3 sequence is CASSDRGFNYGYTF. The CDR3, as DNA: TGTGCCAGCAGTGACAGGGGTTTTAACTATGGCTACACCTTC.

This clonotype came up once. The chain combines TRBV7-9 with TRBJ2-6; 7 nucleotides align to TRBD1. V shed 5 bases and J 0 bases; nucleotides not matched to a gene: 10. CDR1 and CDR2 from the germline V gene are SEHNR and FQNEAQ (reference sequence). The CDR3 covers 18 residues. In DNA form, the CDR3 reads TGTGCCAGCAGCCCCCGGACAGGACTTAGCTCTGGGGCCAACGTCCTGACTTTC. It is translated as CASSPRTGLSSGANVLTF.

The table lists this clonotype with a count of one. This chain uses TRBV7-9 with TRBJ1-2; D unresolved. CDR1 and CDR2 (germline): SEHNR, FQNEAQ (reference sequence). Trimming took off 6 bases at V and 4 bases at J, with 15 bases between the two ends. The CDR3 totals 14 residues. CDR3 loop: CASSPETGIYGYTF. As DNA, the CDR3 is TGTGCCAGCAGTCCTGAGACCGGGATCTATGGCTACACCTTC.

The genes are TRBV23-1 and TRBJ1-2; no clear D. TRBV23-1 is filed as an ORF, its function uncertain. This CDR3 has 13 residues. Trimming cost V 6 bases and J 5 bases, with 13 bases left between them. The DNA for the CDR3 is TGCGCCAGCAGCCCTAGGGTTGGATATGGCTACACCTTC. This sequence encodes CASSPRVGYGYTF.